The rows below give T cell receptor beta chains drawn from one sample of a study of blood T cell repertoires in COVID-19. Data came from immunoSEQ multiplex PCR; TCRdb stores just in-frame clones and leaves some out. This sample has approximately 150,000 clones, with more than 60% found just once. Sample: peripheral blood. The receptors were sampled from a woman in her sixties or seventies with acute or convalescent COVID-19. The CDR3 runs from the conserved cysteine through the conserved F or W. The order of the fields is CDR3 protein, CDR3 DNA, V gene, D gene, CDR3 length, clone size, J gene. A D gene is named only where the DNA matches it firmly. Rows may omit the clone size; those that give it use once, few, many or a size class.

CASSLVLVASGRARRELFF TGCGCCAGCAGCTTAGTTCTGGTGGCTAGCGGGAGGGCCCGCCGGGAGCTGTTTTTT TRBV5-1 TRBD2 19 NA TRBJ2-2
CATSDPSRETQYF TGTGCCACCAGTGATCCTAGCAGGGAGACCCAGTACTTC TRBV24-1 NA 13 NA TRBJ2-5
CASSSYTGELFF TGTGCCAGCAGCTCGTACACCGGGGAGCTGTTTTTT TRBV7-8 NA 12 NA TRBJ2-2
CASSLDREDYEQYF TGCGCCAGCAGCTTGGACAGGGAAGACTACGAGCAGTACTTC TRBV5-1 NA 14 NA TRBJ2-7
CASSAVIGGSEQYF TGTGCCAGCAGTGCAGTTATTGGGGGGTCCGAGCAGTACTTC TRBV28 NA 14 once TRBJ2-7
CASSPGRGSTTEAFF TGTGCCAGCAGCCCCGGGAGAGGGAGCACCACTGAAGCTTTCTTT TRBV27 NA 15 NA TRBJ1-1
CVRSSGTAKLLAKNIQYF TGTGTCAGAAGCTCCGGGACAGCCAAATTACTAGCCAAAAACATTCAGTACTTC TRBV7-5 NA 18 NA TRBJ2-4
CASSLGGRGQNEQFF TGTGCCAGCAGCTTAGGAGGCAGGGGGCAAAATGAGCAGTTCTTC TRBV7-6 TRBD1 15 NA TRBJ2-1
CAWRGQVGGYTF TGTGCCTGGAGGGGACAGGTGGGGGGCTACACCTTC TRBV30 TRBD1 12 few TRBJ1-2
CASTTGQGGNQPQHF TGTGCCAGCACCACCGGGCAGGGTGGCAATCAGCCCCAGCATTTT TRBV6-1 NA 15 NA TRBJ1-5
CSVRDLYYEQYF TGCAGCGTCCGGGACTTGTACTACGAGCAGTACTTC TRBV29-1 NA 12 NA TRBJ2-7
CASSQVGTANGYTF TGCGCCAGCAGCCAAGTCGGGACAGCAAATGGCTACACCTTC TRBV4-1 TRBD1 14 NA TRBJ1-2
CASSLYSGTNNSPLHF TGTGCCAGCAGTTTGTATTCGGGGACTAATAATTCACCCCTCCACTTT TRBV28 NA 16 NA TRBJ1-6
CASSQGQNTEAFF TGTGCCAGCAGCCAGGGACAGAACACTGAAGCTTTCTTT TRBV5-4 NA 13 NA TRBJ1-1
CASSSQATYEQYF TGTGCCAGCAGTTCTCAGGCGACCTACGAGCAGTACTTC TRBV12-3/TRBV12-4 NA 13 NA TRBJ2-7
CASSSGKNYGYTF TGTGCCAGCAGCTCGGGGAAAAACTATGGCTACACCTTC TRBV11-2 NA 13 NA TRBJ1-2
CASSFAAPTNPYNEQFF TGTGCCAGCAGCTTCGCGGCCCCAACAAACCCCTACAATGAGCAGTTCTTC TRBV7-8 NA 17 NA TRBJ2-1
CASSLGQGRNQPQHF TGTGCCAGCAGCTTGGGACAGGGCCGCAATCAGCCCCAGCATTTT TRBV5-8 TRBD1 15 NA TRBJ1-5
CASSPGDRLYGYTF TGTGCCAGCAGTCCGGGGGACCGGTTATATGGCTACACCTTC TRBV28 NA 14 once TRBJ1-2
CASSYLGQGAYEQYF TGTGCCAGCAGTTATCTCGGACAGGGGGCATACGAGCAGTACTTC TRBV27 TRBD1 15 NA TRBJ2-7
CASSWTASSYNSPLHF TGTGCCAGCAGTTGGACAGCTAGCTCCTATAATTCACCCCTCCACTTT TRBV27 NA 16 NA TRBJ1-6
CASRTGTGGVKFF TGTGCCAGCAGAACCGGGACAGGGGGCGTAAAATTCTTC TRBV6-5 TRBD1 13 NA TRBJ2-1
CASSQEIGSGRRGDTQYF TGTGCCAGCAGCCAAGAAATTGGTAGCGGGAGGAGGGGTGATACGCAGTATTTT TRBV5-6 TRBD2 18 NA TRBJ2-3
CASSRQDRGRYNEQFF TGTGCCAGCAGCCGACAAGACAGGGGAAGGTACAATGAGCAGTTCTTC TRBV28 TRBD1 16 NA TRBJ2-1
CASSQRWTGGFPQHF TGTGCCAGCAGCCAAAGGTGGACAGGGGGCTTCCCCCAGCATTTT TRBV3-1/TRBV3-2 TRBD1 15 once TRBJ1-5
CASGVFRVETQYF TGTGCCAGCGGGGTCTTCAGGGTGGAGACCCAGTACTTC TRBV2 NA 13 NA TRBJ2-5
CASSLQGKNAEAFF TGTGCCAGCAGTTTACAGGGAAAGAACGCTGAAGCTTTCTTT TRBV6-5 NA 14 NA TRBJ1-1
CATRGSGAVRNYGYTF TGTGCCACCAGGGGCAGTGGGGCCGTGAGGAACTATGGCTACACCTTC TRBV15 NA 16 few TRBJ1-2
CASSPYLTGTFHGYTF TGTGCCAGCAGTCCCTACCTGACAGGGACCTTCCATGGCTACACCTTC TRBV27 TRBD1 16 NA TRBJ1-2
CASSQTGVSYTDTQYF TGTGCCAGCAGTCAAACGGGGGTTAGCTACACAGATACGCAGTATTTT TRBV7-9 NA 16 NA TRBJ2-3
CASSFYGNTIYF TGTGCCAGCAGTTTCTATGGAAACACCATATATTTT TRBV12-3/TRBV12-4 NA 12 NA TRBJ1-3
CASSLPIQGEDEQYF TGTGCCAGCAGCTTGCCCATACAGGGGGAGGACGAGCAGTACTTC TRBV5-6 TRBD1 15 NA TRBJ2-7
CASSLGQGAFF TGTGCCAGCAGTTTAGGGCAGGGGGCTTTCTTT TRBV28 NA 11 NA TRBJ1-1
CASSEKRTNEQYF TGTGCCAGCAGTGAAAAGCGGACGAACGAGCAGTACTTC TRBV6-1 NA 13 NA TRBJ2-7
CASRDLAGDPLVEQYF TGTGCCAGCCGAGATCTAGCGGGAGATCCGCTTGTCGAGCAGTACTTC TRBV27 TRBD2 16 NA TRBJ2-7
CASSPGLWQETQYF TGTGCCAGCAGTCCAGGGTTATGGCAAGAGACCCAGTACTTC TRBV27 NA 14 NA TRBJ2-5
CASRHPGGDQPQHF TGTGCCAGTAGACACCCGGGGGGCGATCAGCCCCAGCATTTT TRBV19 NA 14 NA TRBJ1-5
CASSDSPGNQETQYF TGTGCCAGCAGTGACTCTCCGGGAAACCAAGAGACCCAGTACTTC TRBV6-4 NA 15 few TRBJ2-5
CASRPQGANYGYTF TGTGCCAGCAGGCCACAGGGTGCTAACTATGGCTACACCTTC TRBV6-5 NA 14 few TRBJ1-2
CASSESRQVSDTQYF TGCGCCAGCAGTGAGTCGAGACAAGTTTCAGATACGCAGTATTTT TRBV10-1 NA 15 NA TRBJ2-3
CASSYSGSGPQHF TGTGCCAGCAGTTACTCTGGCAGCGGGCCCCAGCATTTT TRBV6-5 NA 13 NA TRBJ1-5
CASSDWQVYGYTF TGTGCCAGCAGTGATTGGCAGGTCTATGGCTACACCTTC TRBV2 NA 13 NA TRBJ1-2
CASSLLAGLNNEQFF TGTGCCAGCAGCTTACTAGCGGGACTAAACAATGAGCAGTTCTTC TRBV7-9 TRBD2 15 once TRBJ2-1